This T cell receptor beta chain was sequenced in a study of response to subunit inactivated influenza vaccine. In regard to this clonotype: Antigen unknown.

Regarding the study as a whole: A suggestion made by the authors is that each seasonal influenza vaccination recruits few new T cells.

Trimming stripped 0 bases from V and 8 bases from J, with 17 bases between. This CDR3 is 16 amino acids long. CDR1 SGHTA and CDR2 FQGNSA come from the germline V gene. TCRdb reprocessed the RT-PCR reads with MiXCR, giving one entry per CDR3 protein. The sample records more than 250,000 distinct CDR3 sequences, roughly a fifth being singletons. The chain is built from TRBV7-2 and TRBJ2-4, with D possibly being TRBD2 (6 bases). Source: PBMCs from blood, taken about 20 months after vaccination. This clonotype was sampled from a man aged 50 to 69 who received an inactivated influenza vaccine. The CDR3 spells CASSLAIRFGGHIQYF. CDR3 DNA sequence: TGTGCCAGCAGCTTAGCAATCCGCTTCGGAGGGCACATTCAGTACTTC. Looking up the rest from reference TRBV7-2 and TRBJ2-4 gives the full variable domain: GAGVSQSPSNKVTEKGKDVELRCDPISGHTALYWYRQSLGQGLEFLIYFQGNSAPDKSGLPSDRFSAERTGGSVSTLTIQRTQQEDSAVYLCASSLAIRFGGHIQYFGAGTRLSVL.